Listed below are T cell receptor beta chains from one sample, sequenced in a study of regulatory T cells in long-lasting Graves disease. TCRdb itself ran the multiplex PCR reads through MiXCR, one entry per CDR3 protein. Among 580,000 or so distinct CDR3 sequences listed, approximately 16% were seen once. This same sample was also taken into another study, of T cells in Graves' hyperthyroidism and ophthalmopathy.

This sample comprised peripheral blood mononuclear cells (PBMCs), obtained at new diagnosis, from a patient treated with antithyroid drugs. The source is a man aged 18 to 35 with Graves disease. CDR3s include the opening cysteine and the closing phenylalanine or tryptophan. D genes are given only for firm matches. Size tells how often a clone was seen (once, few, many) or the class of an expanded clone, and some rows leave it out.

abundance: many
v_gene: TRBV12-3/TRBV12-4
d_gene: -
j_gene: TRBJ1-6
CDR3aa: CASSFTGPNSPLHF
CDR3nt: TGTGCCAGCAGTTTTACAGGGCCTAATTCACCCCTCCACTTT

abundance: many
v_gene: TRBV7-9
d_gene: -
j_gene: TRBJ2-7
CDR3aa: CASSRSFGASYEQYF
CDR3nt: TGTGCCAGCAGCCGGTCTTTTGGGGCTTCCTACGAGCAGTACTTC

abundance: -
v_gene: TRBV28
d_gene: -
j_gene: TRBJ2-1
CDR3aa: CASSIGTSIRVYNEQFF
CDR3nt: TGTGCCAGCAGTATTGGGACGAGCATTAGGGTCTACAATGAGCAGTTCTTC

abundance: few
v_gene: TRBV7-2
d_gene: -
j_gene: TRBJ2-1
CDR3aa: CASSQGFDEQFF
CDR3nt: TGTGCCAGCAGTCAAGGCTTTGATGAGCAGTTCTTC

abundance: many
v_gene: TRBV11-2
d_gene: -
j_gene: TRBJ2-4
CDR3aa: CASSLSGRQNIQYF
CDR3nt: TGTGCCAGCAGCTTAAGTGGCAGGCAAAACATTCAGTACTTC

abundance: few
v_gene: TRBV24-1
d_gene: -
j_gene: TRBJ2-5
CDR3aa: CATSDLLSETQYF
CDR3nt: TGTGCCACCAGTGATTTGCTCTCAGAGACCCAGTACTTC

abundance: -
v_gene: TRBV5-1
d_gene: -
j_gene: TRBJ1-1
CDR3aa: CASSPVPTRKNTEAFF
CDR3nt: TGCGCCAGCAGCCCCGTCCCGACACGGAAGAACACTGAAGCTTTCTTT

abundance: many
v_gene: TRBV7-3
d_gene: TRBD2
j_gene: TRBJ2-7
CDR3aa: CASSLTSGREYEQYF
CDR3nt: TGTGCCAGCAGCTTAACTAGCGGGAGGGAGTACGAGCAGTACTTC

abundance: few
v_gene: TRBV20-1
d_gene: TRBD1
j_gene: TRBJ2-5
CDR3aa: CSARSRTGYQETQYF
CDR3nt: TGCAGTGCTAGATCTAGGACAGGGTACCAAGAGACCCAGTACTTC

abundance: -
v_gene: TRBV7-8
d_gene: -
j_gene: TRBJ2-7
CDR3aa: CASSLVKGSSYEQYF
CDR3nt: TGTGCCAGCAGCTTAGTGAAGGGCTCTTCCTACGAGCAGTACTTC

abundance: many
v_gene: TRBV28
d_gene: TRBD1
j_gene: TRBJ1-1
CDR3aa: CASSSGGLTEAFF
CDR3nt: TGTGCCAGCAGTTCAGGGGGCCTCACTGAAGCTTTCTTT

abundance: few
v_gene: TRBV10-3
d_gene: TRBD1
j_gene: TRBJ2-7
CDR3aa: CAISEFGTGGYEQYF
CDR3nt: TGTGCCATCAGTGAGTTCGGGACAGGGGGCTACGAGCAGTACTTC

abundance: -
v_gene: TRBV20-1
d_gene: -
j_gene: TRBJ1-1
CDR3aa: CSAGTSNTEAFF
CDR3nt: TGCAGTGCCGGGACCTCGAACACTGAAGCTTTCTTT

abundance: many
v_gene: TRBV6-4
d_gene: TRBD2
j_gene: TRBJ2-7
CDR3aa: CASSPTSGTGEQYF
CDR3nt: TGTGCCAGCAGTCCCACTAGCGGGACGGGGGAGCAGTACTTC

abundance: -
v_gene: TRBV12-3/TRBV12-4
d_gene: TRBD2
j_gene: TRBJ2-1
CDR3aa: CASSGGASEQFF
CDR3nt: TGTGCCAGCAGCGGGGGGGCGTCTGAGCAGTTCTTC